This entry is about one T cell receptor beta chain. Assay: immunoSEQ multiplex PCR; the TCRdb copy retains only in-frame clones and omits some. In the table there are fewer than 200,000 clones, approximately 74% of which are singletons. With 6 bases clipped from V and 4 bases from J, the junction kept 7 bases outside the gene matches. Germline V gene sequence: CDR1 SNHLY, CDR2 FYNNEI. The CDR3 extends over 14 amino acids. The sample comes from a study of blood T cell repertoires in COVID-19. The genes are TRBV2 and TRBJ2-7, with 9 bases that match TRBD2. The clonotype was recovered from a woman older than 75 with acute or convalescent COVID-19. Sequencing input: peripheral blood. In nucleotides, the CDR3 is TGTGCCAGCAGGGCGGGACTAGCTTGGTACGAGCAGTACTTC. Translated: CASRAGLAWYEQYF.